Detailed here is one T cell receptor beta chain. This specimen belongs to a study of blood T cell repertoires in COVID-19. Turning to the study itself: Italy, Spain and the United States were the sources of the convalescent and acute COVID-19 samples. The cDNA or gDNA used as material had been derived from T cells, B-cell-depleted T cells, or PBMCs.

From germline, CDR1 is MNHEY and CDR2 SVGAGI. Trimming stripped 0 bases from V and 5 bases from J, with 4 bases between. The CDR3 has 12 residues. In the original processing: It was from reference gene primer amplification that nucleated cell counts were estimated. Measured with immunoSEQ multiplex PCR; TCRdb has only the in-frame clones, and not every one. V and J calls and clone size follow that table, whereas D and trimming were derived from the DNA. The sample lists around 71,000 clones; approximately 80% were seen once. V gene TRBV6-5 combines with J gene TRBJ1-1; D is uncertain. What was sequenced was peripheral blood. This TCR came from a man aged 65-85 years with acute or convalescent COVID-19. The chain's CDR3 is CASSYSSTEAFF. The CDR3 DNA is TGTGCCAGCAGTTACTCATCTACTGAAGCTTTCTTT.